These T cell receptor beta chains were read from a single sample in a study of CD8+ T cells in alopecia areata. This table comes from immunoSEQ multiplex PCR, and its TCRdb copy is limited to in-frame clones, with some not included. This sample has 90,000 to 100,000 clones, with about two fifths found just once. The source material was CD4+ T cells sorted from blood. These receptors were taken from a human donor with alopecia areata. The CDR3 runs from the conserved cysteine through the conserved F or W. Fields, in order: D gene, clone size, J gene, V gene, CDR3 protein, CDR3 DNA. D genes are given only for firm matches. Not all rows give a size; the values are once, few, many and, for expanded clones, a class.

-,-,TRBJ2-7,TRBV5-1,CASSLNFYEQYF,TGCGCCAGCAGCTTGAACTTCTACGAGCAGTACTTC
-,many,TRBJ2-4,TRBV18,CASSLDREIQYF,TGTGCCAGCTCACTCGACAGAGAAATTCAGTACTTC
-,few,TRBJ1-2,TRBV30,CGPIVHGYTF,TGTGGGCCAATCGTCCATGGCTACACCTTC
-,few,TRBJ2-7,TRBV30,CSGSGLYEQYF,TGTAGCGGGTCCGGGCTCTACGAGCAGTACTTC
TRBD2,-,TRBJ2-7,TRBV30,CAWSKPGLASYEQYF,TGTGCCTGGAGCAAACCCGGACTAGCGAGTTACGAGCAGTACTTC
-,-,TRBJ1-6,TRBV7-9,CASTNGQYNSPLHF,TGTGCCAGCACCAACGGGCAGTATAATTCACCCCTCCACTTT
-,few,TRBJ2-2,TRBV28,CAAEGTGELFF,TGTGCGGCCGAAGGCACCGGGGAGCTGTTTTTT
-,-,TRBJ1-2,TRBV28,CASSLLAGWDGYTF,TGTGCCAGCAGTTTATTAGCAGGATGGGATGGCTACACCTTC
-,-,TRBJ2-2,TRBV6-5,CASSYGGELFF,TGTGCCAGCAGTTATGGCGGGGAGCTGTTTTTT
-,-,TRBJ2-7,TRBV30,CAWGQTYEQYF,TGTGCCTGGGGTCAAACCTACGAGCAGTACTTC
-,-,TRBJ1-2,TRBV30,CAWSFLSGYGYTF,TGTGCCTGGAGTTTCCTATCTGGCTATGGCTACACCTTC
-,-,TRBJ2-5,TRBV30,CAWSVDYQETQYF,TGTGCCTGGAGTGTAGACTACCAAGAGACCCAGTACTTC